The entry below describes one T cell receptor beta chain. The antigen is unknown. TCRdb independently ran MiXCR on the RACE reads; one entry per CDR3 protein. The sample holds over 150,000 distinct CDR3 sequences, around 30% seen once. These data originate in a study of human T cells and chemical hapten exposure. Trimming stripped 1 base from V and 7 bases from J, with 4 bases between. The germline V gene has CDR1 KGHDR and CDR2 SFDVKD. The CDR3 length is 12 residues. Time point given: patch test 3, about 24 weeks after DPC sensitization. Treatment in this sample: therapeutic diphenylcyclopropenone sensitization with weekly scalp DPC. Phlebotomy was performed prior to application of every patch test. Donors were 18 to 70-year-old alopecia patients suitable for DPC. Study outcomes and limitations: Following DPC sensitization, TCRs present above 1 in 1000 frequency showed no change. Counts of expanded TCRs at PT1 were positively correlated with patch test score.

The origin of this receptor is a woman younger than 30 with alopecia areata. Some clones in this sample may be carry-over from other donors' samples. The chain recombines TRBV24-1 with TRBJ2-1; D remains ambiguous. Sequencing was performed on whole blood, taken in connection with sensitization to the hapten diphenylcyclopropenone (DPC). In DNA, the CDR3 is TGTGCCACCAGTGATTTTAGGAATGAGCAGTTCTTC. Protein sequence: CATSDFRNEQFF.